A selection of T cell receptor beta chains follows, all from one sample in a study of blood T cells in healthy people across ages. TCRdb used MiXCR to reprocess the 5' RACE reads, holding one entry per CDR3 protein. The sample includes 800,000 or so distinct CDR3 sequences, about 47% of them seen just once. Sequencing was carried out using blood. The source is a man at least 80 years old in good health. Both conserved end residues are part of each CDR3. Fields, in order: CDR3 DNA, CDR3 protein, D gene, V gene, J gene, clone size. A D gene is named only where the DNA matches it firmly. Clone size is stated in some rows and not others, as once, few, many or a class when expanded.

TGTGCCACTACTGATTCTACCAGCTCCTACGAGCAGTACTTC,CATTDSTSSYEQYF,-,TRBV10-3,TRBJ2-7,few
TGCGCCAGCAGCCGGCCCTCAGAGACCCAGTACTTC,CASSRPSETQYF,-,TRBV4-1,TRBJ2-5,few
TGTGCCAGCAGTTTAGCACTAGCCGCAGATACGCAGTATTTT,CASSLALAADTQYF,-,TRBV5-1,TRBJ2-3,-
TGTGCCAGCAGTGAAGACCCTAGAGGTGAGCAGTTCTTC,CASSEDPRGEQFF,-,TRBV6-1,TRBJ2-1,-
TGTGCCACCAGTGCCCCGGGAGTTGGCGAAAAACTGTTTTTT,CATSAPGVGEKLFF,-,TRBV24-1,TRBJ1-4,-
TGCAGTGCCCTCCGCGGGATCGGCAAAAACATTCAGTACTTC,CSALRGIGKNIQYF,-,TRBV20-1,TRBJ2-4,-
TGCAGCGTTGAGGGACAGAATACCTACGAGCAGTACTTC,CSVEGQNTYEQYF,TRBD1,TRBV29-1,TRBJ2-7,-
TGCAGCGTCGTGACGGTGAAAGAGACCCAGTACTTC,CSVVTVKETQYF,-,TRBV29-1,TRBJ2-5,-
TGTGCCAGCAGTTTAAGGGGCGACAGACAAGAGACCCAGTACTTC,CASSLRGDRQETQYF,-,TRBV27,TRBJ2-5,-
TGCAGTGCTAGAGGCCCGGGGAGCAACACTGAAGCTTTCTTT,CSARGPGSNTEAFF,-,TRBV20-1,TRBJ1-1,once
TGTGCCAGCAGATCGACAGGGTCGGCCCAAGAGACCCAGTACTTC,CASRSTGSAQETQYF,TRBD1,TRBV7-3,TRBJ2-5,many
TGCAGCGTTAGATTTCCCCCTGGGACAGGGAACTCCTACGAGCAGTACTTC,CSVRFPPGTGNSYEQYF,TRBD1,TRBV29-1,TRBJ2-7,many
TGCAGTGCTAGAGATGGGACTAGCGGGAGCACAGATACGCAGTATTTT,CSARDGTSGSTDTQYF,TRBD2,TRBV20-1,TRBJ2-3,-
TGTGCCAGCAGTTTAGGAACAGGGGCTGGCGAAAAACTGTTTTTT,CASSLGTGAGEKLFF,TRBD1,TRBV28,TRBJ1-4,-
TGCGCCAGCAGCCAAGATTCGGGACAGGGGGTCAATGAGCAGTTCTTC,CASSQDSGQGVNEQFF,TRBD1,TRBV4-3,TRBJ2-1,few
TGTGCCAGCAGCCAAGTGAGGGAGGGGGAGCAGTACTTC,CASSQVREGEQYF,TRBD2,TRBV4-2,TRBJ2-7,-
TGTGCCAGCAGTGCCCCCTTAGCGGGAGGCTCCTACGAGCAGTACTTC,CASSAPLAGGSYEQYF,TRBD2,TRBV28,TRBJ2-7,-
TGTGCCAGCCAACGAGGAGCCTTTTACGAGCAGTACTTC,CASQRGAFYEQYF,-,TRBV6-2/TRBV6-3,TRBJ2-7,-
TGTGCCAGCACTGATAGCGGGCCCAAAAACATTCAGTACTTC,CASTDSGPKNIQYF,TRBD2,TRBV6-5,TRBJ2-4,-
TGCAGTGCTAGGGATCGACAGGGCGCCTCCTACGAGCAGTACTTC,CSARDRQGASYEQYF,TRBD1,TRBV20-1,TRBJ2-7,few
TGTGCCAGCAGCCACACGACGGGGGGTCTCTCCTACGAGCAGTACTTC,CASSHTTGGLSYEQYF,TRBD2,TRBV4-2,TRBJ2-7,-
TGTGCCAGCAGCGTAGCTGCAAACAACATTCAGTACTTC,CASSVAANNIQYF,-,TRBV9,TRBJ2-4,few
TGCAGTGCTAGAGATCTTAGCGGGAGACCCTACGAGCAGTACTTC,CSARDLSGRPYEQYF,TRBD2,TRBV20-1,TRBJ2-7,many
TGTGCCAGCAGTTCCGGGACTAGATGGGAGACCCAGTACTTC,CASSSGTRWETQYF,TRBD2,TRBV7-2,TRBJ2-5,few
TGTGCCAGCAGCTCTAGTGGGACTAGATTAGCTGAGCAGTTCTTC,CASSSSGTRLAEQFF,TRBD2,TRBV7-3,TRBJ2-1,many
TGTGCCAGCAGGAGGGGACAGGGGGGCTCCTACGAGCAGTACTTC,CASRRGQGGSYEQYF,TRBD1,TRBV6-1,TRBJ2-7,-
TGCGCCAGCAGCTTGGAAGTGGGACAGGGGTTCGATGAGCAGTTCTTC,CASSLEVGQGFDEQFF,TRBD1,TRBV5-1,TRBJ2-1,-
TGTGCCAGCAGTCACGGGGGAGGCAATCAGCCCCAGCATTTT,CASSHGGGNQPQHF,-,TRBV12-3/TRBV12-4,TRBJ1-5,-